This TCR beta chain is drawn from a study of CD8 T cells in Susac syndrome. The germline V gene encodes CDR1 DFQATT and CDR2 SNEGSKA (reference sequence). The V gene end was trimmed by 2 bases and the J gene end by 5 bases; junction bases not matched to a gene: 2. This CDR3 spans 13 amino acids. Reverse transcription of about 0.5 to 1 ug RNA used random hexamers. Multiplex PCR with immunoSEQ amplified the TCR beta CDR3 across 54 Vbeta and 13 Jbeta. TCRdb passed the immunoSEQ multiplex PCR reads through MiXCR, listing each CDR3 protein once. The sample shows about 210,000 distinct CDR3 sequences, about 96% of them seen only once.

This TCR was sampled from a human donor with multiple sclerosis. The chain couples TRBV20-1 to TRBJ2-5, with 10 bases lining up with TRBD2. Sequencing used CD4+ T cells from PBMCs. CDR3 sequence: CSARLAGVETQYF. The DNA of the CDR3 is TGCAGTGCTAGACTAGCGGGGGTGGAGACCCAGTACTTC.